The 9 T cell receptor beta chains below all came from one sample that was sequenced in a study. Data came from immunoSEQ multiplex PCR; TCRdb stores just in-frame clones and leaves some out. There are some 48,000 clones in the sample; more than 85% occur only once, and around 10% lies in the top ten. Specimen: PBMCs. These receptors all stem from a middle-aged man with rheumatoid arthritis.

V is TRBV4-2 and J is TRBJ2-1, with TRBD2 identical over 14 bases. This CDR3 has 18 amino acids. CDR1 and CDR2 (germline): LGHNA, YNFKEQ. V was clipped by 2 bases and J by 0 bases; unmatched bases: 3. The chain's CDR3 is CASSQTGTSGSSYNEQFF. The CDR3 region has the DNA TGTGCCAGCAGCCAAACCGGGACTAGCGGGAGCTCCTACAATGAGCAGTTCTTC.

V usage is TRBV14 and J usage is TRBJ2-1, with TRBD1 matching over 7 bases. This CDR3 has 19 amino acids. Per germline, CDR1 SGHDN and CDR2 FVKESK. Trimming cost V 0 bases and J 0 bases; bases outside gene matches: 11. CDR3 in amino acids: CASSQEGRKGASSYNEQFF. The CDR3 nucleotides read TGTGCCAGCAGCCAAGAGGGCAGGAAGGGGGCGAGCTCCTACAATGAGCAGTTCTTC.

The rearrangement uses TRBV7-9 and TRBJ1-1; the D is unclear. In germline, CDR1 is SEHNR, CDR2 FQNEAQ (reference sequence). The CDR3 length is 14 residues. V lost 1 base and J 2 bases, leaving 8 bases between the germline ends. This CDR3 is CASSLEAANTEAFF. CDR3 sequence (DNA): TGTGCCAGCAGCTTAGAGGCAGCCAACACTGAAGCTTTCTTT.

The rearrangement joins TRBV6-2 or TRBV6-3 to TRBJ2-1, with TRBD2 matching 15 bases. V lost 5 bases, J lost 1 base, and 6 bases stayed unmatched. This CDR3 contains 18 residues. Looked up from germline, CDR1 is MNHEY and CDR2 is SVGEGT. In DNA, the CDR3 is TGTGCCAGCAGTGGGGGACTAGCGGGAGGTTGGTCCTACAATGAGCAGTTCTTC. Translation gives CASSGGLAGGWSYNEQFF.

This chain links TRBV7-2 with TRBJ2-5, with 9 nucleotides matching TRBD2. The CDR3 covers 14 residues. V trimming: 8 bases; J trimming: 5 bases; junction bases outside the gene matches: 9. Looked up from germline, CDR1 is SGHTA and CDR2 is FQGNSA. The CDR3 sequence: CASSRSGSGETQYF. In nucleotides, the CDR3 is TGTGCCAGCTCGCGTAGCGGGAGTGGGGAGACCCAGTACTTC.

This clone has just one count. The rearrangement uses TRBV28 and TRBJ1-5, with D perhaps matching TRBD1 (5 bases). The CDR3 spans 16 residues. V was pared by 2 bases and J by 0 bases, with 11 bases between. CDR1 MDHEN and CDR2 SYDVKM come from the germline V gene. CDR3 sequence reads: CASSLVGAHSNQPQHF. The CDR3 DNA reads TGTGCCAGCAGTTTAGTCGGGGCCCATAGCAATCAGCCCCAGCATTTT.

The CDR3 loop is CASSSPELQASNEKLFF. As DNA, the CDR3 is TGTGCCAGCAGCTCACCCGAACTACAGGCTTCCAATGAAAAACTGTTTTTT. The V and J genes are TRBV7-6 and TRBJ1-4, with D perhaps matching TRBD1 (5 bases). The germline CDR1 and CDR2 sequences are SGHVS and FNYEAQ. This CDR3 spans 17 amino acids. V dropped 4 bases and J dropped 5 bases, with 20 bases sitting between them.

The chain combines TRBV18 with TRBJ1-2; D is ambiguous. V lost 2 bases to trimming and J lost 6 bases, with 10 bases between them. Germline V gene data show CDR1 as KGHSH and CDR2 as LQKENI. The CDR3 covers 13 residues. The CDR3: CASSPGAANGYTF. CDR3 nucleotides: TGTGCCAGCTCACCAGGAGCAGCTAATGGCTACACCTTC.

J is TRBJ1-1 and V is TRBV24-1, with 7 nucleotides matching TRBD1. V was pared by 3 bases and J by 4 bases, with 7 bases of the junction left unmatched. CDR1 and CDR2 from the germline V gene are KGHDR and SFDVKD. The CDR3 has 15 residues. The chain's CDR3 is CATSDHRGGSTEAFF. CDR3 sequence (DNA): TGTGCCACCAGTGATCACAGGGGTGGGAGCACTGAAGCTTTCTTT.